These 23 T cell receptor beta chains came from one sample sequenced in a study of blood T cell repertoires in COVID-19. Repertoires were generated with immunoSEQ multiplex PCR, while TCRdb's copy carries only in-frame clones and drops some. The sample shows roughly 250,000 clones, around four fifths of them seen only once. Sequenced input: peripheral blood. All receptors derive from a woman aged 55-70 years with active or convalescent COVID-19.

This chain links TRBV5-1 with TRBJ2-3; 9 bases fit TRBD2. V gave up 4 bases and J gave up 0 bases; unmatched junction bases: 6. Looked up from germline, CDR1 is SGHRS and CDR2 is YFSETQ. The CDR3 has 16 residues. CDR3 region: CASSTTTSGSTDTQYF. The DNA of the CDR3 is TGCGCCAGCAGCACAACGACTAGCGGAAGCACAGATACGCAGTATTTT.

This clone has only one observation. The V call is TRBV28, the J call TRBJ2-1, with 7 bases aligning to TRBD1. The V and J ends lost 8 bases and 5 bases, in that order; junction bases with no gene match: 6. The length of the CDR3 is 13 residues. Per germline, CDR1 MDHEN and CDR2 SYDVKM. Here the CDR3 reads CASSRDSNNEQFF. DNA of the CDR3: TGTGCCAGCTCTCGGGACAGCAACAATGAGCAGTTCTTC. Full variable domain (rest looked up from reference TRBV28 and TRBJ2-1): DVKVTQSSRYLVKRTGEKVFLECVQDMDHENMFWYRQDPGLGLRLIYFSYDVKMKEKGDIPEGYSVSREKKERFSLILESASTNQTSMYLCASSRDSNNEQFFGPGTRLTVL.

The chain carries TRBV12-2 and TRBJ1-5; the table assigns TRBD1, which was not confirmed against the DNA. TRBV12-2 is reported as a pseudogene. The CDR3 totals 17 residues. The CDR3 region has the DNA TGTGCAAGTCCCCCTAGAGTAGGGACAGATAGCAATCAGCCCCAGCATTTT. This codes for CASPPRVGTDSNQPQHF.

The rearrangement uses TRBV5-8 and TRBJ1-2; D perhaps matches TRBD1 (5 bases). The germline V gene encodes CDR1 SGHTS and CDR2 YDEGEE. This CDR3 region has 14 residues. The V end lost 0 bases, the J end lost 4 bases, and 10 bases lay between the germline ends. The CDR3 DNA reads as TGTGCCAGCAGCTTGGAAAGACAGTTCTATGGCTACACCTTC. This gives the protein CASSLERQFYGYTF.

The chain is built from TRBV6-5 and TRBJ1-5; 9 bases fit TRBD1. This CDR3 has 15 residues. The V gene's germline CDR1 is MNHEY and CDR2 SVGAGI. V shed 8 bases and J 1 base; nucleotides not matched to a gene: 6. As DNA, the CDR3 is TGTGCCAGCGGAGAAACAGGGGGCAGCAATCAGCCCCAGCATTTT. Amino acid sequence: CASGETGGSNQPQHF.

CDR3 amino acids: CSASPDSETQYF. In DNA, the CDR3 is TGCAGTGCTAGTCCTGACAGCGAGACCCAGTACTTC. The V and J genes are TRBV20-1 and TRBJ2-5; maybe TRBD1 (5 bases). CDR3 size: 12 residues. Trimming cost V 3 bases and J 5 bases, with 10 bases left between them. CDR1 DFQATT and CDR2 SNEGSKA come from the germline V gene (reference sequence).

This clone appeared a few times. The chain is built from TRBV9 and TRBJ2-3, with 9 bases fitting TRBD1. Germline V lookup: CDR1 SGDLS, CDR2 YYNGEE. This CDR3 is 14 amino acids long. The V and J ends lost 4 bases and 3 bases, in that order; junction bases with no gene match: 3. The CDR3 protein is CASSLGQGTDTQYF. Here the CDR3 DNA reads TGTGCCAGCAGCCTGGGACAGGGTACAGATACGCAGTATTTT. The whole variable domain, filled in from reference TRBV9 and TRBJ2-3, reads DSGVTQTPKHLITATGQRVTLRCSPRSGDLSVYWYQQSLDQGLQFLIQYYNGEERAKGNILERFSAQQFPDLHSELNLSSLELGDSALYFCASSLGQGTDTQYFGPGTRLTVL.

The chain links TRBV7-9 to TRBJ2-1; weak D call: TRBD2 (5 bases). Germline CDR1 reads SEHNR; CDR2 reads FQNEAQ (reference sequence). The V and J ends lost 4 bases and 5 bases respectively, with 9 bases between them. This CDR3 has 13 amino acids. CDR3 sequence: CASSSAEHNEQFF. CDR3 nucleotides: TGTGCCAGCAGCTCAGCGGAGCACAATGAGCAGTTCTTC.

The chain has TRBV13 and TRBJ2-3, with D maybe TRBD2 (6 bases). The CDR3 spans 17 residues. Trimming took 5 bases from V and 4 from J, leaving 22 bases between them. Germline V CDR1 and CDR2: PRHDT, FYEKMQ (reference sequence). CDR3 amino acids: CASSPARVAEGADTQYF. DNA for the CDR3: TGTGCCAGCAGCCCCGCCCGGGTAGCGGAAGGAGCAGATACGCAGTATTTT. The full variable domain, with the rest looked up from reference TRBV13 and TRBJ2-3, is AAGVIQSPRHLIKEKRETATLKCYPIPRHDTVYWYQQGPGQDPQFLISFYEKMQSDKGSIPDRFSAQQFSDYHSELNMSSLELGDSALYFCASSPARVAEGADTQYFGPGTRLTVL.

The CDR3 protein is CASSELQGFQYF. CDR3 nucleotides: TGTGCCAGCAGTGAACTACAGGGTTTTCAGTACTTC. The chain recombines TRBV6-1 with TRBJ2-4; possibly TRBD1 for D (6 bases). V lost 2 bases and J lost 11, with 10 bases in between. The V gene's germline CDR1 is MNHNS and CDR2 SASEGT. This CDR3 comprises 12 residues.

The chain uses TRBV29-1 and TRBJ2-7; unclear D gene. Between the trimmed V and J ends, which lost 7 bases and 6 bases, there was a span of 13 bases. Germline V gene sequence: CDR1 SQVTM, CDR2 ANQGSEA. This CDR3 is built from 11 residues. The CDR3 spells CSAAIVGEQYF. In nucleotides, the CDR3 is TGCAGCGCCGCTATAGTTGGCGAGCAGTACTTC.

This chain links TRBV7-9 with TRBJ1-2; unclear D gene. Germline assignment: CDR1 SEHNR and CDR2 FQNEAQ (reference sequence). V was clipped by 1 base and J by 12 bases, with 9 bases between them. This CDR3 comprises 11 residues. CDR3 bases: TGTGCCAGCAGCTTAGGACATGACAACACCTTC. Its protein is CASSLGHDNTF.

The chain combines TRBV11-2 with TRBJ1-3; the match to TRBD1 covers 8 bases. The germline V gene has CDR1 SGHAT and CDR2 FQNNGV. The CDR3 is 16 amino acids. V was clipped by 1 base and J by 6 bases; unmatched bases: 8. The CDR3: CASSLGGRGPENTIYF. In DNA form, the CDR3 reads TGTGCCAGCAGCTTAGGGGGCAGGGGGCCGGAAAACACCATATATTTT.

CDR3 sequence reads: CASSPIAGNSYEQYF. In nucleotides, the CDR3 is TGTGCCAGCAGCCCTATAGCGGGGAATTCCTACGAGCAGTACTTC. The chain carries TRBV3-1 (or the pseudogene TRBV3-2) and TRBJ2-7; 8 bases are a match to TRBD2. Trimming cost V 4 bases and J 1 base; bases outside gene matches: 6. The germline V gene encodes CDR1 LGHDT and CDR2 YNNKEL (reference sequence). The CDR3 spans 15 residues.

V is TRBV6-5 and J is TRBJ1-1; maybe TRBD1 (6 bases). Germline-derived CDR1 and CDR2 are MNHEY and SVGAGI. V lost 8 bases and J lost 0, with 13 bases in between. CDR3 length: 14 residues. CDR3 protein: CASFLTGMNTEAFF. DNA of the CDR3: TGTGCCAGCTTCCTGACAGGAATGAACACTGAAGCTTTCTTT.

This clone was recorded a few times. The CDR3 loop is CASSTRTGRDTGELFF. In DNA form, the CDR3 reads TGTGCCAGTAGTACCCGGACAGGGCGGGACACCGGGGAGCTGTTTTTT. The gene calls are TRBV19 and TRBJ2-2, with 8 bases identical to TRBD1. The CDR3 is 16 residues long. V lost 4 bases, J lost 3 bases, and 7 bases stayed unmatched. Germline V gene sequence: CDR1 LNHDA, CDR2 SQIVND (reference sequence).

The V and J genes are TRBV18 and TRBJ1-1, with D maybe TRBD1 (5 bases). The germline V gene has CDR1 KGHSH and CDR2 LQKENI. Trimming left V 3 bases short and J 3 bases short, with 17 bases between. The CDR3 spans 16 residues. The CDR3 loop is CASSPQVLGGDTEAFF. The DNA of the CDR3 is TGTGCCAGCTCACCCCAGGTATTGGGGGGTGACACTGAAGCTTTCTTT.

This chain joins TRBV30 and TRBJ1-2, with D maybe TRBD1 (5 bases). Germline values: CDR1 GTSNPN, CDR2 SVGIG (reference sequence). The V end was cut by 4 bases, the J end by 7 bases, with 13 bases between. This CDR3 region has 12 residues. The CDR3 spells CAWTLPGGGYTF. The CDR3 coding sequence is TGTGCCTGGACGTTACCCGGGGGTGGCTACACCTTC.

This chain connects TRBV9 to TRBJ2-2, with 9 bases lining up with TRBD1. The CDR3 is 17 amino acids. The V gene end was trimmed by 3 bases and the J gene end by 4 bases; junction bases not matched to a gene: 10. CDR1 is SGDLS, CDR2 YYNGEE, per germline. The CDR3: CASSGRWGQGPTGELFF. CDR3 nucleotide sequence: TGTGCCAGCAGCGGAAGGTGGGGACAGGGACCCACCGGGGAGCTGTTTTTT.

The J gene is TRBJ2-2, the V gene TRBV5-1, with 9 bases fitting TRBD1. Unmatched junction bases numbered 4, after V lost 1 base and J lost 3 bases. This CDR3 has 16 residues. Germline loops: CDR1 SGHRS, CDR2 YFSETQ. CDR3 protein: CASSLWGQGYTGELFF. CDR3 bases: TGCGCCAGCAGCTTGTGGGGACAGGGTTACACCGGGGAGCTGTTTTTT.

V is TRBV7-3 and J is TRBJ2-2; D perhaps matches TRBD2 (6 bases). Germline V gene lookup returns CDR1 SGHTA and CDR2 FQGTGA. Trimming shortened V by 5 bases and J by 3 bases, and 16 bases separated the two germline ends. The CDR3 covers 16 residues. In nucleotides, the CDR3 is TGTGCCAGCAGCCTAGTCGAGGAGGGGTACACCGGGGAGCTGTTTTTT. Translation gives CASSLVEEGYTGELFF.

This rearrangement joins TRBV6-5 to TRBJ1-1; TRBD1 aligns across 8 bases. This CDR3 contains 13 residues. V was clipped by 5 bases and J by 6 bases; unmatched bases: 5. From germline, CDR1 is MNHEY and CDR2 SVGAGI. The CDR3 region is CASSKKQGAEAFF. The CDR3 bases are TGTGCCAGCAGTAAAAAACAGGGGGCTGAAGCTTTCTTT.

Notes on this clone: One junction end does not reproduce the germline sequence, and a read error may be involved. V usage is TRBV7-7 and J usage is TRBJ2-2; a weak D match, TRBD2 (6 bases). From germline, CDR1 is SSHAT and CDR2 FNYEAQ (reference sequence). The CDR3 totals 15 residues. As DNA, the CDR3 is TGTGCTAGCAGCTTAGCCGGGGGAACCACCGGGGAGCTGTTTTTT. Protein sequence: CASSLAGGTTGELFF. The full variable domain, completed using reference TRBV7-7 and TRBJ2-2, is GAGVSQSPRYKVTKRGQDVTLRCDPISSHATLYWYQQALGQGPEFLTYFNYEAQPDKSGLPSDRFSAERPEGSISTLTIQRTEQRDSAMYRCASSLAGGTTGELFFGEGSRLTVL.